The 29 T cell receptor beta chains presented below share a single source sample, sequenced in a study of T-cell memory formation after mild COVID-19. TCRdb analysed the 5' RACE reads with MiXCR anew, one entry per CDR3 protein. The sample lists approximately 100,000 distinct CDR3 sequences; about 18% were seen once. The sequenced sample was PBMCs or a T cell subset sorted from them (not recorded which). The source of these receptors is an adult woman who had mild COVID-19 (a few samples of this study predate the infection). Cell type and time point are not known.

The chain uses TRBV4-2 and TRBJ2-2; D remains unclear. This CDR3 has 15 residues. Germline CDR1 reads LGHNA; CDR2 reads YNFKEQ. V lost 4 bases to trimming and J lost 5 bases, with 14 bases between them. For the CDR3, the DNA is TGTGCCAGCAGCCCTTCGGACCCGGCGACCGGGGAGCTGTTTTTT. Translation: CASSPSDPATGELFF.

This clonotype was observed at least ten times. The chain recombines TRBV7-9 with TRBJ2-1, with 12 bases matching TRBD1. CDR1 is SEHNR and CDR2 is FQNEAQ in the germline V gene (reference sequence). CDR3 size: 16 residues. J gave up 8 bases and V 1 base, and 6 bases lay outside the gene matches. This CDR3 reads CASSLGTRDRGHEQFF. Written as DNA, the CDR3 is TGTGCCAGCAGCTTAGGTACCCGGGACAGGGGGCATGAGCAGTTCTTC.

This chain joins TRBV9 and TRBJ1-1; D call uncertain. The CDR3 has 12 amino acids. V was clipped by 1 base and J by 6 bases, with 7 bases between them. Germline CDR1 reads SGDLS; CDR2 reads YYNGEE. As DNA, the CDR3 is TGTGCCAGCAGCGTACCGGGATCTGAAGCTTTCTTT. It translates to CASSVPGSEAFF.

CDR3 in DNA: TGTGCCACCAGTGAGACTACAGGGGGGAACACCGGGGAGCTGTTTTTT. Its protein product is CATSETTGGNTGELFF. This chain links TRBV24-1 with TRBJ2-2; TRBD1 matches at 8 bases. Germline assignment: CDR1 KGHDR and CDR2 SFDVKD. The CDR3 has 16 amino acids. J lost 1 base, V lost 4 bases, and 4 bases had no gene match.

In DNA, the CDR3 is TGTGCCAGCAGCTTAGGCGGAGGCGGCGGGGAGCTGTTTTTT. Its translation: CASSLGGGGGELFF. V and J are TRBV7-6 and TRBJ2-2; D is possibly TRBD2 (5 bases). This CDR3 has 14 amino acids. The V end was cut by 1 base, the J end by 7 bases, with 10 bases between. The germline V gene has CDR1 SGHVS and CDR2 FNYEAQ.

This clonotype was seen a few times. The chain uses TRBV10-3 and TRBJ2-3; 9 nucleotides align to TRBD1. The CDR3 has 17 residues. Germline V gene lookup returns CDR1 ENHRY and CDR2 SYGVKD. With V trimmed by 0 bases and J by 1 base, 5 bases remained unmatched. DNA for the CDR3: TGTGCCATCAGTGAGTCTGGGACAGGGATACGCACAGATACGCAGTATTTT. Protein sequence: CAISESGTGIRTDTQYF.

The chain joins TRBV4-1 to TRBJ2-1, with a weak D call TRBD2 (5 bases). The CDR3 covers 16 residues. Trimming removed 1 base from V and 0 bases from J, with 10 bases in between. Per germline, CDR1 MGHRA and CDR2 YSYEKL. CDR3 coding DNA: TGCGCCAGCAGCCAAGGAATTGGGAGCTCCTACAATGAGCAGTTCTTC. Its protein is CASSQGIGSSYNEQFF.

The chain joins TRBV7-9 to TRBJ2-1; possible D gene TRBD2, 7 bases. V dropped 5 bases and J dropped 7 bases, with 21 bases sitting between them. Germline CDR1 and CDR2: SEHNR and FQNEAQ (reference sequence). This CDR3 is 16 amino acids long. CDR3 nucleotide sequence: TGTGCCAGCAGCCCCCCGGGGGTGGGGGGGCCGAATGAGCAGTTCTTC. Translation: CASSPPGVGGPNEQFF.

This clonotype was found many times. The rearrangement links TRBV27 to TRBJ2-4, with TRBD1 identical over 10 bases. The V gene's germline CDR1 is MNHEY and CDR2 SMNVEV (reference sequence). Trimming cost V 4 bases and J 13 bases; bases outside gene matches: 10. The CDR3 consists of 14 residues. DNA of the CDR3: TGTGCCAGCAGTTCGACAGGGGGCGCGTCTAACCAGTACTTC. Translated, it gives CASSSTGGASNQYF.

This chain links TRBV25-1 with TRBJ2-1; 13 bases map to TRBD2. The CDR3 has 18 amino acids. With V trimmed by 3 bases and J by 6 bases, 11 bases remained unmatched. Germline-derived CDR1 and CDR2 are MGHDK and SYGVNS. CDR3 amino acids: CASSDPRTSGRPGNEQFF. For the CDR3, the DNA is TGTGCCAGCAGTGACCCCCGGACTAGCGGGAGACCGGGCAATGAGCAGTTCTTC.

The chain is built from TRBV20-1 and TRBJ2-3; D is possibly TRBD1 (7 bases). Germline loops: CDR1 DFQATT, CDR2 SNEGSKA (reference sequence). Trimming took 0 bases from V and 4 from J, leaving 17 bases between them. The CDR3 totals 16 residues. CDR3 nucleotide sequence: TGCAGTGCTAGAGACCAGGGGGGCGGGGACGCAGATACGCAGTATTTT. Translating gives CSARDQGGGDADTQYF.

This clonotype was counted between two and nine times. The genes are TRBV7-8 and TRBJ2-5; TRBD2 might be the D (7 bases). The V end lost 2 bases, the J end lost 0 bases, and 13 bases lay between the germline ends. Germline CDR1 is SGHVS and CDR2 is FQNEAQ. This CDR3 spans 16 amino acids. The CDR3 here is CASSLTAGANQETQYF. The CDR3 DNA reads TGTGCCAGCAGCTTAACGGCGGGGGCGAACCAAGAGACCCAGTACTTC.

The gene calls are TRBV5-6 and TRBJ2-3; 13 bases map to TRBD2. V was pared by 10 bases and J by 6 bases, with 8 bases of the junction left unmatched. Germline V gene lookup returns CDR1 SGHDT and CDR2 YYEEEE. The CDR3 runs 14 residues. CDR3 nucleotide sequence: TGTGCCTCCCGACTAGCGGGGGGCCGGGATACGCAGTATTTT. This sequence encodes CASRLAGGRDTQYF.

The J gene is TRBJ2-5, the V gene TRBV24-1; no clear D gene. CDR1 and CDR2 (germline): KGHDR, SFDVKD. This CDR3 is 16 amino acids long. V was clipped by 3 bases and J by 2 bases, with 15 bases between them. The CDR3 nucleotides are TGTGCCACCAGTGATAGACGTCATCCAGGTCAAGAGACCCAGTACTTC. Its protein is CATSDRRHPGQETQYF.

This clonotype was seen repeatedly, ten times or more. The V gene is TRBV27, the J gene TRBJ1-5; 11 nucleotides line up with TRBD1. CDR1 is MNHEY, CDR2 SMNVEV, per germline (reference sequence). This CDR3 is built from 16 residues. V lost 6 bases and J lost 7; bases outside the gene matches: 11. In nucleotides, the CDR3 is TGTGCCAGCAGACTGACCGGGACAGGGGGATCACAGCCCCAGCATTTT. It is translated as CASRLTGTGGSQPQHF.

This clonotype was counted at least ten times. This chain links TRBV5-1 with TRBJ1-1; no definite D call. Germline CDR1 SGHRS, CDR2 YFSETQ. This CDR3 is 14 amino acids long. Trimming removed 0 bases at V and 1 base at J, with 7 bases between. CDR3 sequence: CASSLAGENTEAFF. CDR3 in DNA: TGCGCCAGCAGCTTGGCTGGGGAGAACACTGAAGCTTTCTTT.

This clonotype was detected only a few times. The V gene is TRBV9, the J gene TRBJ2-7; 11 nucleotides line up with TRBD2. With 3 bases clipped from V and 7 bases from J, the junction kept 12 bases outside the gene matches. The germline V gene has CDR1 SGDLS and CDR2 YYNGEE. This CDR3 has 16 amino acids. Here the CDR3 DNA reads TGTGCCAGCAGCGGAACCTCAACTAGCGGGAGTTGGGAGCAGTACTTC. Its protein product is CASSGTSTSGSWEQYF.

This clonotype was seen more than once but under ten times. V and J are TRBV29-1 and TRBJ2-1, with 12 bases fitting TRBD1. The germline V gene has CDR1 SQVTM and CDR2 ANQGSEA. The length of the CDR3 is 12 residues. The CDR3 DNA sequence: TGCAGTGGGACAGGGGGCATCCATGAGCAGTTCTTC. It encodes CSGTGGIHEQFF.

The chain couples TRBV4-3 to TRBJ2-6; D is perhaps TRBD2 (6 bases). Germline lookup yields CDR1 LGHNA and CDR2 YSLEER. Trimming removed 0 bases at V and 3 bases at J, with 6 bases between. The CDR3 loop spans 15 amino acids. CDR3 residues: CASSQDGSGANVLTF. CDR3 nucleotide sequence: TGCGCCAGCAGCCAAGACGGGAGTGGGGCCAACGTCCTGACTTTC.

This chain connects TRBV29-1 to TRBJ1-2; the D gene is possibly TRBD1 (6 bases). The CDR3 covers 13 residues. Looked up from germline, CDR1 is SQVTM and CDR2 is ANQGSEA. The ends were cut back, 3 bases at V and 2 bases at J, with 10 bases in the middle. The CDR3 reads CSVDVTGNYGYTF. CDR3 DNA sequence: TGCAGCGTTGACGTAACAGGGAACTATGGCTACACCTTC.

The sample holds a few counts of this clonotype. The chain joins TRBV4-2 to TRBJ2-7; tentatively, D is TRBD2 (6 bases). The CDR3 contains 14 residues. Germline V gene lookup returns CDR1 LGHNA and CDR2 YNFKEQ. V was cut by 5 bases and J by 2 bases, with 13 bases left in between. CDR3 DNA: TGTGCCAGCAGCGAGGAGGGGTCAGCCTACGAGCAGTACTTC. It specifies CASSEEGSAYEQYF.

This clonotype was recorded many times. The chain uses TRBV29-1 and TRBJ2-3, with 8 positions matching TRBD2. J was trimmed by 2 bases and V by 3 bases; bases with no gene match: 16. Per germline, CDR1 SQVTM and CDR2 ANQGSEA. The CDR3 length is 18 residues. In nucleotides, the CDR3 is TGCAGCGTTGACGGCTCCAGTAGGCTAGCGGGCACCACAGATACGCAGTATTTT. It translates to CSVDGSSRLAGTTDTQYF.

This clonotype appeared a few times. This sequence joins TRBV7-9 and TRBJ2-2, with D maybe TRBD2 (5 bases). Trimming pared 5 bases from V and 7 bases from J, leaving 14 bases between. The CDR3 consists of 14 residues. Germline CDR1 SEHNR, CDR2 FQNEAQ (reference sequence). The CDR3 DNA is TGTGCCAGCAGCCCAGATCTGGGGAGCGGGGAGCTGTTTTTT. This encodes CASSPDLGSGELFF. Using reference TRBV7-9 and TRBJ2-2 for the parts outside the CDR3, the full variable domain is DTGVSQNPRHKITKRGQNVTFRCDPISEHNRLYWYRQTLGQGPEFLTYFQNEAQLEKSRLLSDRFSAERPKGSFSTLEIQRTEQGDSAMYLCASSPDLGSGELFFGEGSRLTVL.

The V gene is TRBV7-2, the J gene TRBJ2-1; D is possibly TRBD1 or TRBD2 (5 bases each). Germline CDR1 SGHTA, CDR2 FQGNSA. This CDR3 is 16 amino acids long. The V gene lost 1 base and the J gene lost 2 bases, with 12 bases spanning the gap. In DNA form, the CDR3 reads TGTGCCAGCAGCTTAGGAGGGGAAGGACCCTACAATGAGCAGTTCTTC. It translates to CASSLGGEGPYNEQFF. Based on the CDR3 plus reference TRBV7-2 and TRBJ2-1, the full variable domain is GAGVSQSPSNKVTEKGKDVELRCDPISGHTALYWYRQSLGQGLEFLIYFQGNSAPDKSGLPSDRFSAERTGGSVSTLTIQRTQQEDSAVYLCASSLGGEGPYNEQFFGPGTRLTVL.

V usage is TRBV27 and J usage is TRBJ2-7, with D possibly called TRBD1 or TRBD2 (5 bases each). Germline V gene sequence: CDR1 MNHEY, CDR2 SMNVEV (reference sequence). CDR3 length equals 13 residues. V lost 4 bases and J 4 bases, leaving 11 bases between the germline ends. CDR3 coding DNA: TGTGCCAGCAGTTGGATGAGGGGATACGAGCAGTACTTC. Its protein product is CASSWMRGYEQYF.

This chain uses TRBV7-6 with TRBJ2-3, with 8 bases identical to TRBD1. Germline assignment: CDR1 SGHVS and CDR2 FNYEAQ. Trimming cost V 6 bases and J 4 bases; bases outside gene matches: 9. The CDR3 has 15 residues. The CDR3 sequence: CASSPGQGESDTQYF. DNA of the CDR3: TGTGCCAGCAGTCCCGGACAGGGAGAATCAGATACGCAGTATTTT.

CDR3 nucleotides: TGTGCCTCCTGCCAGGAGGTCGGGGGGGGGCCCTTACAAGAGACCCAGTACTTC. Translation: CASCQEVGGGPLQETQYF. The rearrangement joins TRBV3-1 to TRBJ2-5; 8 bases align to TRBD2. J gave up 2 bases and V 11 bases, and 22 bases lay outside the gene matches. This CDR3 comprises 18 residues. Germline CDR1 is LGHDT and CDR2 is YNNKEL (reference sequence).

This clonotype has more than one count but fewer than ten. The chain carries TRBV20-1 and TRBJ2-7; 7 nucleotides align to TRBD1. J gave up 4 bases and V 7 bases, and 10 bases lay outside the gene matches. The CDR3 covers 13 residues. CDR1 is DFQATT, CDR2 SNEGSKA, per germline (reference sequence). The CDR3 region is CSVNRGESYEQYF. CDR3 bases: TGCAGTGTGAACAGGGGTGAATCTTACGAGCAGTACTTC.

This clonotype was picked up a small number of times. This chain joins TRBV15 and TRBJ2-5; D unresolved. Trimming left V 4 bases short and J 1 base short, with 7 bases between. The CDR3 extends over 13 amino acids. CDR1 and CDR2 from the germline V gene are LNHNV and YYDKDF (reference sequence). The CDR3 spells CATSTDGQETQYF. In nucleotides, the CDR3 is TGTGCCACCAGCACGGACGGCCAAGAGACCCAGTACTTC.